This T cell receptor (beta chain) emerged from a study of T cell responses to AZD1222 COVID-19 vaccine. With regard to this clone: Its antigen is undetermined.

Clones were sequenced by immunoSEQ multiplex PCR, and TCRdb holds only the in-frame ones, with some missing. The sample contains some 120,000 clones, about 91% of which appear only once. CDR3 size: 14 residues. V shed 10 bases and J shed 7 bases, with 17 bases lying between them. Germline-derived CDR1 and CDR2 are ENHRY and SYGVKD. The study's findings and limits: Clonal diversity may have been underestimated, and the donors were mostly white British, with more females than males. Only a handful of people who got AZD1222 tested seropositive at baseline. Spike-specific TCR breadth and depth grew following two AZD1222 doses.

This receptor was obtained from an adult in good health. This sequence joins TRBV10-3 and TRBJ1-6, with a tentative D call TRBD1 (6 bases). This specimen was peripheral blood, taken on day 0 of AZD1222 vaccination. In DNA form, the CDR3 reads TGTGCCAGCGAACAGGGTTATCACAATTCACCCCTCCACTTT. This sequence encodes CASEQGYHNSPLHF.